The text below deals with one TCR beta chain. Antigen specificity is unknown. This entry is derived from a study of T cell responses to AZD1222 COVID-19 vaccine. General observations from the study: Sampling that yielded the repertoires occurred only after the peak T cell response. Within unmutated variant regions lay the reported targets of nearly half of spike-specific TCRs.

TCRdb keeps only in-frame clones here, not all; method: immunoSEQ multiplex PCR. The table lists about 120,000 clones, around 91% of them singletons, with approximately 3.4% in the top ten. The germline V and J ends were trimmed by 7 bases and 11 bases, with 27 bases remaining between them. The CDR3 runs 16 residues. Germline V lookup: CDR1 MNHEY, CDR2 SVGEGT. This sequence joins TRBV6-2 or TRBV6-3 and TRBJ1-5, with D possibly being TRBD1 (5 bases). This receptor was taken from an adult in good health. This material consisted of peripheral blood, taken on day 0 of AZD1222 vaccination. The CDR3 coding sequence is TGTGCCAGCAACCCCATCCCGGGACTCGGCCCCTCGGCCCAGCATTTT. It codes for CASNPIPGLGPSAQHF.